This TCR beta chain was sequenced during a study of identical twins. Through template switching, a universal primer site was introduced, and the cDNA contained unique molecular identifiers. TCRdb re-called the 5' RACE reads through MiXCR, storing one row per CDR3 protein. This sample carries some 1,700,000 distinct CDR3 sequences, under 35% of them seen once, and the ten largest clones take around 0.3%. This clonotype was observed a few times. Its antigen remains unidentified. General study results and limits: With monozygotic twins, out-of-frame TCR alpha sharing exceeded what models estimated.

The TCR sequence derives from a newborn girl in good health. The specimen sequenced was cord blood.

CDR3 coding DNA: TGTGCCAGCAGGGACCGATCCCAAGAGACCCAGTACTTC. It is translated as CASRDRSQETQYF. V usage is TRBV7-2 and J usage is TRBJ2-5; D gene uncertain. V lost 6 bases to trimming and J lost 1 base, with 9 bases between them. The CDR3 covers 13 residues. Germline V gives CDR1 SGHTA, CDR2 FQGNSA.